A single TCR beta chain is shown here with its context. Clones were sequenced by immunoSEQ multiplex PCR, and TCRdb holds only the in-frame ones, with some missing. The sample contains approximately 250,000 clones, approximately 86% of which appear only once. Germline lookup yields CDR1 GTSNPN and CDR2 SVGIG (reference sequence). V gave up 2 bases and J gave up 8 bases, with 6 bases separating them. The CDR3 runs 10 residues. These data come from a study of blood T cell repertoires in COVID-19. Study summary: T cells, B-cell-depleted T cells, or PBMCs supplied cDNA or gDNA.

The source is a man between 18 and 35 years old with active or convalescent COVID-19. The sample comprised peripheral blood. The rearrangement joins TRBV30 to TRBJ1-1, with D unresolved. The CDR3 DNA reads as TGTGCCTGGAGTCCCGCGGAAGCTTTCTTT. This translates into CAWSPAEAFF.